This TCR beta chain was found in a study of T cell changes during pregnancy in multiple sclerosis. The repertoire was sequenced with immunoSEQ multiplex PCR; TCRdb's copy has only in-frame clones and lacks some. This sample yields approximately 59,000 clones, of which around 90% are seen a single time; roughly 1.4% belongs to the top ten. The CDR3 contains 16 residues. Trimming removed 1 base at V and 2 bases at J, with 12 bases between. Germline V gives CDR1 SGHTA, CDR2 FQGNSA. This clonotype was obtained from a female donor in good health, enrolled as a control in a pregnancy study. The chain links TRBV7-2 to TRBJ1-5; possible D gene TRBD1, 6 bases. The source material was peripheral blood, sampled in the third trimester of pregnancy. CDR3 bases: TGTGCCAGCAGCTTAGTTGGGGGCGCCGGCAATCAGCCCCAGCATTTT. It encodes CASSLVGGAGNQPQHF. Filled out from reference TRBV7-2 and TRBJ1-5, the complete variable domain reads GAGVSQSPSNKVTEKGKDVELRCDPISGHTALYWYRQSLGQGLEFLIYFQGNSAPDKSGLPSDRFSAERTGGSVSTLTIQRTQQEDSAVYLCASSLVGGAGNQPQHFGDGTRLSIL.